Given below is one T cell receptor (beta chain) in context. Its matching antigen is unknown. The data were obtained in a study of OX40 agonist ivuxolimab in advanced cancers. Background on the study: Head and neck, renal cell, melanoma or hepatocellular carcinoma were the cancers that dose-escalation patients had. Enrollees could have had prior anti-PD-1, anti-PD-L1 or anti-CTLA-4 therapy, which around 40% had received.

The assay was immunoSEQ multiplex PCR, and TCRdb's table has in-frame clones only and misses some. The profile shows roughly 87,000 clones, more than 80% of them singletons. Findings and caveats of the study: CD8+ T cells averaged more expanded clones than CD4+. The CD4+ and CD8+ T cells in the blood had expanded clonally by week 6 at 0.1 to 3.0 mg/kg.

Germline CDR1 and CDR2: LGHNA and YSLEER. V shed 4 bases and J shed 0 bases, with 10 bases lying between them. CDR3 length equals 16 residues. The origin of this receptor is an adult with an advanced solid tumor such as melanoma, head and neck, liver or kidney cancer. This sample comprised CD4+ or CD8+ T cells sorted from blood, obtained in a trial of the OX40 agonist ivuxolimab. The rearrangement uses TRBV4-3 and TRBJ2-6, with D hard to call. The CDR3 DNA is TGCGCCAGCAGCCTGGTCTTATTCTCTGGGGCCAACGTCCTGACTTTC. Translated: CASSLVLFSGANVLTF.